This T cell receptor (beta chain) is from a study of shared clonotypes between healthy human individuals. Study-wide results and limits: When naive CD4 clonotypes were compared across a handful of donors, around 4.6% were shared. Generation probability values for non-shared clonotypes were lower than those for clonotypes shared by all four donors. Naive subsets, compared against memory subsets, generally had larger estimated richness values.

Germline V gene sequence: CDR1 SGHRS, CDR2 YFSETQ. The CDR3 runs to 14 residues. V lost 0 bases and J lost 4, with 10 bases in between. Authors' analysis steps: There were no quality scores in the junction-only immunoSEQ sequences, so filtering differed. Assay: immunoSEQ multiplex PCR; the TCRdb copy retains only in-frame clones and omits some. V and J calls and clone size follow that table, whereas D and trimming were derived from the DNA. In the table there are about a million clones, under 80% of which are singletons. A word on this clone: What it recognizes is unknown. Distinct nucleotide sequences in the sample also encode this CDR3.

This rearrangement joins TRBV5-1 to TRBJ1-1, with a weak D call TRBD1 (5 bases). This receptor was taken from a man aged 18 to 35 in good health. Input material: memory CD4+ T cells sorted from blood. Subset defined: CD45RA-negative fraction. This CDR3 is CASSLEGVGTEAFF. CDR3 DNA sequence: TGCGCCAGCAGCTTGGAAGGGGTAGGCACTGAAGCTTTCTTT.